One and the same sample provided the 17 T cell receptor beta chains below, sequenced in a study of human T cells and chemical hapten exposure. Time point in this sample: patch test 1, 2 weeks after DPC sensitization. Treatment meaning: therapeutic diphenylcyclopropenone sensitization with weekly scalp DPC. TCRdb independently ran MiXCR on the RACE reads; one entry per CDR3 protein. The sample consists of fewer than 100,000 distinct CDR3 sequences, about 10% of them appearing once. Sample: whole blood, taken in connection with sensitization to the hapten diphenylcyclopropenone (DPC). Source of these receptors: a woman in her fifties or sixties with alopecia areata. Some clones in this sample may be carry-over from other donors' samples.

Many counts were recorded for this clonotype. In DNA form, the CDR3 reads TGTGCCAGCACCGTTGAAGAGGGGGCCAGCAATCAGCCCCAGCATTTT. Protein: CASTVEEGASNQPQHF. The chain combines TRBV5-5 with TRBJ1-5; the match to TRBD1 covers 7 bases. The CDR3 is made up of 16 amino acids. Losses at the gene ends were 6 bases for V and 1 base for J; bases not matched to a gene: 10. CDR1 is SGHKS and CDR2 is YYEKEE in the germline V gene (reference sequence).

This clonotype came up many times. One end of the junction is discordant with germline, which a read error may explain. The rearrangement uses TRBV7-7 and TRBJ1-2; TRBD1 matches 9 bases. CDR3 length: 17 amino acids. Germline V gene data show CDR1 as SSHAT and CDR2 as FNYEAQ (reference sequence). The chain's CDR3 is CASSLMDRGPRKVRYTF. CDR3 coding DNA: TGTGCTAGCAGCTTAATGGACAGGGGACCACGGAAGGTTCGCTACACCTTC.

On this clonotype: A far larger clone is one base from this, pointing to a likely read error. This chain connects TRBV7-2 to TRBJ2-2; D is ambiguous. The germline V and J ends were trimmed by 1 base and 3 bases, with 3 bases remaining between them. The CDR3 spans 13 residues. CDR1 is SGHTA and CDR2 is FQGNSA in the germline V gene. For the CDR3, the DNA is TGTGCCAGCAGCTTAGGGGACACCGGGGAGCTGTTTTTT. Translated: CASSLGDTGELFF.

This rearrangement joins TRBV20-1 to TRBJ1-2, with 7 bases fitting TRBD1. The ends lost 6 bases at V and 4 bases at J; junction bases unmatched: 8. The germline CDR1 and CDR2 sequences are DFQATT and SNEGSKA (reference sequence). The CDR3 length is 13 residues. The CDR3 nucleotides read TGCAGTGCCAAAAGACAGGGTCCCTATGGCTACACCTTC. Translation: CSAKRQGPYGYTF.

The chain recombines TRBV2 with TRBJ2-7; TRBD1 matches 8 bases. From germline, CDR1 is SNHLY and CDR2 FYNNEI. The ends lost 5 bases at V and 2 bases at J; junction bases unmatched: 8. The CDR3 extends over 15 amino acids. Here the CDR3 reads CASSTDRAGTYEQYF. CDR3 DNA: TGTGCCAGCAGTACGGACAGGGCAGGCACCTACGAGCAGTACTTC.

This clonotype came up a few times. The rearrangement uses TRBV5-4 and TRBJ1-1, with a weak D call TRBD1 (5 bases). This CDR3 has 15 amino acids. V lost 2 bases and J 4 bases, leaving 15 bases between the germline ends. Germline V gene sequence: CDR1 SGHNT, CDR2 YYREEE (reference sequence). CDR3 sequence reads: CASSFSLGTTTEAFF. CDR3 DNA sequence: TGTGCCAGCAGCTTCTCCCTCGGGACCACCACTGAAGCTTTCTTT.

The chain joins TRBV20-1 to TRBJ2-3, with 7 bases fitting TRBD2. This CDR3 has 14 residues. Losses at the gene ends were 1 base for V and 1 base for J; bases not matched to a gene: 2. The V gene's germline CDR1 is DFQATT and CDR2 SNEGSKA (reference sequence). CDR3 sequence (DNA): TGCAGTGCTAGAGTGGCGGGGGGCACAGATACGCAGTATTTT. Amino acid sequence: CSARVAGGTDTQYF.

This clonotype has more than one count but fewer than ten. The chain has TRBV6-2 or TRBV6-3 and TRBJ1-1, with TRBD1 matching 10 bases. CDR1 is MNHEY, CDR2 SVGEGT, per germline. Trimming at V came to 6 bases and at J to 0 bases, leaving 7 bases not matched to a gene. This CDR3 is 16 amino acids long. CDR3 sequence: CASRLPGTGVNTEAFF. The CDR3 DNA follows: TGTGCCAGCAGATTACCCGGGACAGGGGTGAACACTGAAGCTTTCTTT.

This clonotype showed up just a few times. The V gene is TRBV7-9, the J gene TRBJ2-5; D not resolved. Per the germline V gene, CDR1 is SEHNR and CDR2 is FQNEAQ (reference sequence). This CDR3 is 14 amino acids long. V was cut by 1 base and J by 7 bases, with 13 bases left in between. For the CDR3, the DNA is TGTGCCAGCAGCTTAGGGTCCCCCAGAGGGACCCAGTACTTC. As protein: CASSLGSPRGTQYF.

This clonotype was counted only a few times. This chain connects TRBV27 to TRBJ1-4, with a tentative D call TRBD1 (5 bases). Germline loops: CDR1 MNHEY, CDR2 SMNVEV (reference sequence). Deletions cut 1 base from V and 3 bases from J, with 15 bases between. This CDR3 is built from 17 residues. The CDR3 bases are TGTGCCAGCAGTTTATTAGAGGCCTCGGGGCCTAATGAAAAACTGTTTTTT. Protein: CASSLLEASGPNEKLFF.

This clonotype was counted ten times or more. The genes are TRBV7-2 and TRBJ2-2; D might be TRBD2 (7 bases). The germline V gene encodes CDR1 SGHTA and CDR2 FQGNSA. The length of the CDR3 is 13 residues. The CDR3 loop is CAARGRDSGELFF. In DNA, the CDR3 is TGTGCTGCGCGGGGGCGTGACTCCGGGGAGCTGTTTTTT.

This clonotype was recorded at least ten times. This chain connects TRBV7-9 to TRBJ1-2; D not resolved. Trimming cost V 5 bases and J 6 bases, with 7 bases left between them. In germline, CDR1 is SEHNR, CDR2 FQNEAQ (reference sequence). The CDR3 runs to 11 residues. The CDR3 nucleotides are TGTGCCAGCAGCCCCGATGATGGCTACACCTTC. It specifies CASSPDDGYTF.

This clonotype was picked up many times. The chain carries TRBV18 and TRBJ1-5, with D perhaps TRBD1 (5 bases). This CDR3 has 15 residues. V lost 3 bases to trimming and J lost 4 bases, with 13 bases between them. Germline loops: CDR1 KGHSH, CDR2 LQKENI. DNA for the CDR3: TGTGCCAGCTCACCGGGTCTCGAGGGGAATCAGCCCCAGCATTTT. Its translation is CASSPGLEGNQPQHF.

This clonotype was seen many times. The chain links TRBV7-6 to TRBJ2-7; tentative D call: TRBD1 (5 bases). The CDR3 consists of 14 residues. Germline CDR1 is SGHVS and CDR2 is FNYEAQ. Trimming removed 1 base at V and 3 bases at J, with 10 bases between. The CDR3 loop is CASSLETANYEQYF. CDR3 DNA sequence: TGTGCCAGCAGCTTAGAGACAGCGAACTACGAGCAGTACTTC.

This clonotype appeared a few times. The rearrangement joins TRBV28 to TRBJ1-2, with D hard to call. The CDR3 consists of 15 residues. V was trimmed by 3 bases and J by 6 bases, leaving 17 bases between them. In germline, CDR1 is MDHEN, CDR2 SYDVKM. In nucleotides, the CDR3 is TGTGCCAGCAGTTTGGCGGGGTACTCGTTGAATGGCTACACCTTC. Translation gives CASSLAGYSLNGYTF.

This clonotype was counted between two and nine times. One end of the junction varies from germline; a read error may be responsible. The rearrangement uses TRBV6-1 and TRBJ2-5, with TRBD1 identical over 7 bases. Per the germline V gene, CDR1 is MNHNS and CDR2 is SASEGT. The CDR3 consists of 16 residues. The CDR3 loop reads CASRDRPGGFQATQYF. The CDR3 region has the DNA TGTGCCAGCAGGGACCGGCCAGGGGGTTTTCAAGCGACCCAGTACTTC.

This clonotype turned up a few times. V gene TRBV6-1 combines with J gene TRBJ2-3; D may match TRBD1 or TRBD2 (5 bases each). CDR3 length equals 15 residues. Trimming took off 10 bases at V and 2 bases at J, with 19 bases between the two ends. The V gene's germline CDR1 is MNHNS and CDR2 SASEGT. The CDR3 is CATVLYEGPTDTQYF. CDR3 in DNA: TGTGCCACCGTGCTTTACGAGGGGCCCACAGATACGCAGTATTTT.